This T cell receptor beta chain was documented in a study of T cell responses to AZD1222 COVID-19 vaccine. Whole-study findings and limits: Sampled repertoires all dated from after the peak T cell response. Spike-specific TCR breadth and depth were elevated following two AZD1222 doses. Seropositive status at baseline applied to only a handful of AZD1222 recipients. Unmutated regions of variants are reportedly targeted by nearly half of spike-specific TCRs.

Clones were sequenced by immunoSEQ multiplex PCR, and TCRdb holds only the in-frame ones, with some missing. The table lists roughly 110,000 clones, about 90% of them singletons. Germline V CDR1 and CDR2: MDHEN, SYDVKM. V dropped 7 bases and J dropped 3 bases, with 12 bases sitting between them. CDR3 length equals 13 residues. This clone was detected a few times. Its antigen is unknown. This sequence originates from an adult in good health. Specimen: peripheral blood, collected on day 0 of AZD1222 vaccination. The chain joins TRBV28 to TRBJ1-1; D gene unclear. The CDR3 reads CASTRRHYTEAFF. DNA of the CDR3: TGTGCCAGCACCCGAAGACATTACACTGAAGCTTTCTTT.